This paragraph covers one T cell receptor beta chain sequence. Its cognate antigen is unknown. This CDR3 is 15 amino acids long. V lost 0 bases and J lost 3; bases outside the gene matches: 4. Germline CDR1 and CDR2: MGHRA and YSYEKL. Peripheral blood was collected from the related graft donor on the marrow donation day. Using immunoSEQ multiplex PCR, the repertoire was profiled, and TCRdb retains in-frame clones only, with some absent. Recorded here are 40,000 to 45,000 clones, none singletons. These data are taken from a study of T cells after posttransplantation cyclophosphamide. Notes on the study in general: After PTCy, TRB diversity resembled that of CNI/methotrexate controls. Blood and skin or GI T cell repertoires showed limited TRB overlap.

The source of this sequence is a middle-aged man in good health, CMV-negative, and a related stem cell transplant donor. What was sequenced was PBMCs. The chain couples TRBV4-1 to TRBJ1-1; 7 nucleotides agree with TRBD1. As DNA, the CDR3 is TGCGCCAGCAGCCAAGATTTAAGGGGGCACACTGAAGCTTTCTTT. It specifies CASSQDLRGHTEAFF.